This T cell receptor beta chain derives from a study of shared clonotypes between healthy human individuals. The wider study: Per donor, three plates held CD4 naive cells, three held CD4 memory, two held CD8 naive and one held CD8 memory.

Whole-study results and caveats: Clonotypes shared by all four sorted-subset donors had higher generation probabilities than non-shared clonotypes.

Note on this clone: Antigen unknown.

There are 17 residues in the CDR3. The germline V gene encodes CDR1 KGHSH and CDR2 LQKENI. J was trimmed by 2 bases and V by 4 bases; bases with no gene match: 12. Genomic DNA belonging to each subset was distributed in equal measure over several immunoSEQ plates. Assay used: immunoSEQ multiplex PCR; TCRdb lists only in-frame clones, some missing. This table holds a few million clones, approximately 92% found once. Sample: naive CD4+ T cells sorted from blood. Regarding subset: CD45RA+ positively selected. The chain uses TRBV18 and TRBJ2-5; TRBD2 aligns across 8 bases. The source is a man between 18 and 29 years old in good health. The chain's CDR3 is CASSRKPGLGIQETQYF. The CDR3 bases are TGTGCCAGCTCACGTAAGCCGGGACTAGGAATACAAGAGACCCAGTACTTC.